This TCR beta chain came from a study of blood T cell repertoires in COVID-19. For the study at large: COVID-19 samples, acute and convalescent, were from the United States, Italy and Spain.

In the original processing: Estimates of nucleated cell counts were drawn from the amplification of reference gene primers. The protocol was immunoSEQ multiplex PCR, while the TCRdb copy is restricted to in-frame clones and leaves out a portion. V and J calls and clone size come straight from that table; D and trimming were deduced from the DNA. The table shows hundreds of thousands of clones, with more than 80% occurring only once. Germline V gene sequence: CDR1 SGHRS, CDR2 YFSETQ. Trimming shortened V by 0 bases and J by 8 bases, and 12 bases separated the two germline ends. This CDR3 region has 14 residues.

Sequenced input: PBMCs or T cells enriched from blood (not recorded which). The rearrangement links TRBV5-1 to TRBJ1-5; no reliable D call. This TCR derives from a man aged 18 to 35 who had recovered from COVID-19. The CDR3 reads CASSLAGGREPQHF. CDR3 nucleotides: TGCGCCAGCAGCTTGGCCGGCGGCCGGGAGCCCCAGCATTTT.